Following are 5 T cell receptor beta chains from one sample sequenced in a study of T cell responses to AZD1222 COVID-19 vaccine. TCRdb's copy holds only in-frame clones and misses some; the assay was immunoSEQ multiplex PCR. The sample has 90,000 to 150,000 clones; approximately 90% are singletons. Here the sequenced sample was peripheral blood, taken on day 0 of AZD1222 vaccination. Every receptor here comes from an adult in good health.

This chain connects TRBV28 to TRBJ1-6; TRBD1 might be the D (5 bases). Germline values: CDR1 MDHEN, CDR2 SYDVKM. Trimming took 11 bases from V and 5 from J, leaving 22 bases between them. This CDR3 has 16 amino acids. The CDR3 nucleotides are TGTGCCGTACAGGAAGCGGGGCAGGGCGATAATTCACCCCTCCACTTT. Its protein product is CAVQEAGQGDNSPLHF.

The chain recombines TRBV5-4 with TRBJ2-3; no clear D gene. The CDR3 extends over 16 amino acids. CDR1 and CDR2 (germline): SGHNT, YYREEE (reference sequence). V was shortened by 0 bases and J by 0 bases, with 11 bases between the two germline ends. The CDR3 DNA sequence: TGTGCCAGCAGCTTGGCCCTGACTCCCAGCACAGATACGCAGTATTTT. Encoded protein: CASSLALTPSTDTQYF.

This sequence joins TRBV5-1 and TRBJ2-3; 11 bases align to TRBD2. V lost 0 bases, J lost 9 bases, and 6 bases stayed unmatched. The CDR3 runs 15 residues. The V gene's germline CDR1 is SGHRS and CDR2 YFSETQ. The CDR3, as DNA: TGCGCCAGCAGCTTGGATCTAGCGGGAGGAAAGACGCAGTATTTT. As protein: CASSLDLAGGKTQYF.

This chain links TRBV18 with TRBJ2-7; D is ambiguous. This CDR3 is built from 14 residues. Germline CDR1 KGHSH, CDR2 LQKENI. The V end was cut by 3 bases, the J end by 0 bases, with 9 bases between. The CDR3 spells CASSPGRSSYEQYF. The DNA for the CDR3 is TGTGCCAGCTCACCCGGGCGGAGCTCCTACGAGCAGTACTTC. The full variable domain, with the rest looked up from reference TRBV18 and TRBJ2-7, is NAGVMQNPRHLVRRRGQEARLRCSPMKGHSHVYWYRQLPEEGLKFMVYLQKENIIDESGMPKERFSAEFPKEGPSILRIQQVVRGDSAAYFCASSPGRSSYEQYFGPGTRLTVT.

This clone showed up just a few times. This chain joins TRBV2 and TRBJ2-2; unclear D gene. Looked up from germline, CDR1 is SNHLY and CDR2 is FYNNEI. V was trimmed by 5 bases and J by 1 base, leaving 8 bases between them. The CDR3 length is 14 residues. CDR3 coding DNA: TGTGCCAGCAGTAATAGCCGGAACACCGGGGAGCTGTTTTTT. Encoded protein: CASSNSRNTGELFF.